Listed below are T cell receptor beta chains from one sample, sequenced in a study of monozygotic twins with inflammatory bowel disease. TCRdb reprocessed the 5' RACE reads and reports one entry per CDR3 protein, with no DNA. The sample is made up of approximately 330,000 distinct CDR3 sequences, and the top ten hold around 2% of it. Sample: blood. These receptors came from a human donor with ulcerative colitis or Crohn's disease, or a healthy co-twin of an affected twin (not recorded which). Both conserved end residues are part of each CDR3. Fields, in order: J gene, V gene, CDR3 protein.

J gene: TRBJ2-3
V gene: TRBV9
CDR3 protein: CASSGDQPTDTQYF

J gene: TRBJ2-7
V gene: TRBV9
CDR3 protein: CASSAGTSSIYEQYF

J gene: TRBJ1-2
V gene: TRBV7-9
CDR3 protein: CASSLAGGTGIHGYTF

J gene: TRBJ2-7
V gene: TRBV29-1
CDR3 protein: CSVSDSESYEQYF

J gene: TRBJ2-3
V gene: TRBV20-1
CDR3 protein: CSAKSGGISTDTQYF

J gene: TRBJ1-1
V gene: TRBV29-1
CDR3 protein: CSVAGRGLAEAFF

J gene: TRBJ2-1
V gene: TRBV19
CDR3 protein: CASRSYSGNEQFF

J gene: TRBJ1-2
V gene: TRBV12-3/TRBV12-4
CDR3 protein: CASGVLGQGYGYTF

J gene: TRBJ2-2
V gene: TRBV30
CDR3 protein: CAWRLTVGTGELFF

J gene: TRBJ1-3
V gene: TRBV12-3/TRBV12-4
CDR3 protein: CASSRTSGNTIYF

J gene: TRBJ2-3
V gene: TRBV5-1
CDR3 protein: CASSWNSGSPDTQYF

J gene: TRBJ1-4
V gene: TRBV7-2
CDR3 protein: CASSLTGGLSEKLFF

J gene: TRBJ1-4
V gene: TRBV18
CDR3 protein: CASSPTDYLNEKLFF

J gene: TRBJ2-5
V gene: TRBV20-1
CDR3 protein: CSAQGLAETQYF

J gene: TRBJ1-1
V gene: TRBV20-1
CDR3 protein: CSARDVGRWTEAFF

J gene: TRBJ1-3
V gene: TRBV18
CDR3 protein: CASSVDPGQGRTKSYF

J gene: TRBJ1-4
V gene: TRBV3-1
CDR3 protein: CASSPRGQGHEKLFF

J gene: TRBJ2-7
V gene: TRBV7-8
CDR3 protein: CASSPRGDSAYEQYF

J gene: TRBJ2-7
V gene: TRBV27
CDR3 protein: CASSLSRSDRPRVSEQYF

J gene: TRBJ1-1
V gene: TRBV5-1
CDR3 protein: CASSQGTALNTEAFF

J gene: TRBJ2-3
V gene: TRBV4-1
CDR3 protein: CASSPPGDVYF

J gene: TRBJ1-3
V gene: TRBV5-1
CDR3 protein: CASSLGSGTENTIYF

J gene: TRBJ2-2
V gene: TRBV5-5
CDR3 protein: CASSFGAPNTGELFF

J gene: TRBJ2-2
V gene: TRBV7-9
CDR3 protein: CASSLAHNGPAGELFF

J gene: TRBJ1-5
V gene: TRBV28
CDR3 protein: CASTPAPSSNQPQHF

J gene: TRBJ2-7
V gene: TRBV15
CDR3 protein: CATSRDLAPLPYEQYF

J gene: TRBJ2-5
V gene: TRBV2
CDR3 protein: CASRTRANQETQYF

J gene: TRBJ2-2
V gene: TRBV15
CDR3 protein: CATSREHIAGELFF

J gene: TRBJ1-1
V gene: TRBV7-2
CDR3 protein: CASSRQGGLNTEAFF

J gene: TRBJ2-7
V gene: TRBV28
CDR3 protein: CASSFSQPYEQYF

J gene: TRBJ2-7
V gene: TRBV5-1
CDR3 protein: CASSDRTSGWSSYEQYF

J gene: TRBJ1-1
V gene: TRBV2
CDR3 protein: CATLPRRGGAFF

J gene: TRBJ1-5
V gene: TRBV18
CDR3 protein: CASSGQNNQPQHF

J gene: TRBJ1-1
V gene: TRBV29-1
CDR3 protein: CSVDGGFTNTEAFF

J gene: TRBJ2-1
V gene: TRBV7-7
CDR3 protein: CASSYDQGSYNEQFF

J gene: TRBJ2-7
V gene: TRBV7-8
CDR3 protein: CASSLGGIDYEQYF

J gene: TRBJ2-7
V gene: TRBV10-3
CDR3 protein: CAISEGTTARGQQYF

J gene: TRBJ2-3
V gene: TRBV5-6
CDR3 protein: CASSTGTTRTDTQHF

J gene: TRBJ2-4
V gene: TRBV7-9
CDR3 protein: CASSSPSKNIQYF

J gene: TRBJ2-2
V gene: TRBV20-1
CDR3 protein: CSARRGETSTGELFF

J gene: TRBJ2-7
V gene: TRBV12-3/TRBV12-4
CDR3 protein: CASSPPGLAREQYF

J gene: TRBJ2-5
V gene: TRBV5-6
CDR3 protein: CASSLDQKGETQYF

J gene: TRBJ2-1
V gene: TRBV20-1
CDR3 protein: CSAISGRAGSYNEQFF

J gene: TRBJ1-3
V gene: TRBV12-3/TRBV12-4
CDR3 protein: CASSLVGGGNTIYF